This T cell receptor (beta chain) was identified during a study of CD8+ T cells in alopecia areata. Notes on the study in general: Against the mouse data, patients shared TCRs less clearly, possibly for HLA reasons. Across lesional scalp, and particularly alopecia totalis/universalis, clonality surpassed that of normal scalp.

Reverse transcribed after extraction, RNA yielded cDNA as the sequencing template. The assay was immunoSEQ multiplex PCR, and TCRdb's table has in-frame clones only and misses some. The profile shows 70,000 or so clones, roughly 30% of them singletons. Germline CDR1 SGHNT, CDR2 YYREEE (reference sequence). The CDR3 contains 15 residues. The germline V and J ends were trimmed by 4 bases and 2 bases, with 16 bases remaining between them. As for treatment: oral pan-JAK inhibitor, 5-10 mg twice daily. Note on this clone: Antigen specificity is unknown.

The clonotype originates from a human donor with alopecia areata. This chain uses TRBV5-4 with TRBJ2-7; maybe TRBD1 (6 bases). The starting material was CD8+ T cells sorted from blood, obtained at week 4, from a patient treated with tofacitinib. The CDR3 DNA is TGTGCCAGCAGCCATCAGACAGGTTTGGCCTACGAGCAGTACTTC. This translates into CASSHQTGLAYEQYF.